This section outlines one TCR beta chain sequence together with its context. The antigen remains undetermined. CD45RO-negative, CCR7-selected cells formed the naive CD8 fraction, which excluded terminally differentiated effector memory CD45RA+ cells. This was a deep-level run. TCRdb's copy holds only in-frame clones and misses some; the assay was immunoSEQ multiplex PCR. The sample lists hundreds of thousands of clones; nearly 98% were seen once. This specimen belongs to a study of shared clonotypes between healthy human individuals. The CDR3 totals 15 residues. Trimming stripped 5 bases from V and 7 bases from J, with 18 bases between. Germline assignment: CDR1 LGHNA and CDR2 YSLEER. Regarding the study as a whole: Generally, naive subsets came out with larger estimated richness than memory subsets.

The gene calls are TRBV4-3 and TRBJ2-1, with D possibly matching TRBD2 (7 bases). The specimen was naive CD8+ T cells sorted from blood. The sequence was collected from a man aged 25-45 years in good health. CDR3 in DNA: TGCGCCAGCAGCTTCGAGGGGGGGATCGAAAATGAGCAGTTCTTC. As protein: CASSFEGGIENEQFF.